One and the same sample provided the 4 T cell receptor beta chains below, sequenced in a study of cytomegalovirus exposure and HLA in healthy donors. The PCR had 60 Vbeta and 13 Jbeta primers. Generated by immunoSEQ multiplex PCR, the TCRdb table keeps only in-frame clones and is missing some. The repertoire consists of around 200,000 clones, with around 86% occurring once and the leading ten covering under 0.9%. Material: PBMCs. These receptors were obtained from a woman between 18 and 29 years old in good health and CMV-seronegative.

The CDR3, as DNA: TGCGCCAGCAGCCTAGCGAAGAACACCGGGGAGCTGTTTTTT. Its protein product is CASSLAKNTGELFF. The chain recombines TRBV4-1 with TRBJ2-2; D perhaps matches TRBD2 (5 bases). Germline V CDR1 and CDR2: MGHRA, YSYEKL. CDR3 length equals 14 residues. The V and J ends lost 4 bases and 1 base respectively, with 7 bases between them.

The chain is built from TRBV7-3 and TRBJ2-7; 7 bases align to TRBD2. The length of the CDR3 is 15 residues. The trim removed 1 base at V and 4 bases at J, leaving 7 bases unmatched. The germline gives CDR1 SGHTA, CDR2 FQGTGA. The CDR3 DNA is TGTGCCAGCAGCTTAAGCGCGGGAGATGTGTACGAGCAGTACTTC. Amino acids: CASSLSAGDVYEQYF.

The CDR3 loop reads CASKGEQETFRYGELFF. The CDR3 coding sequence is TGTGCCAGCAAGGGGGAGCAGGAGACCTTTCGTTACGGGGAGCTGTTTTTT. The chain combines TRBV6-4 with TRBJ2-2; a weak D match, TRBD1 (6 bases). The germline V gene encodes CDR1 MRHNA and CDR2 SNTAGT. The CDR3 loop spans 17 amino acids. The V and J ends lost 7 bases and 7 bases respectively, with 25 bases between them.

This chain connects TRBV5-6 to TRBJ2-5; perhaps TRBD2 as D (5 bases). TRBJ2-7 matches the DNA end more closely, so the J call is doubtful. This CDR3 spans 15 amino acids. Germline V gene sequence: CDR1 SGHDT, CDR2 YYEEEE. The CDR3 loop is CASSLYMGRRDEQYF. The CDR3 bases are TGTGCCAGCAGCTTGTATATGGGTAGGCGGGACGAGCAGTACTTC.